This T cell receptor (beta chain) emerged from a study of tumor and adjacent non-tumor tissue in lung cancer. In germline, CDR1 is SGHAT, CDR2 FQNNGV. The CDR3 is made up of 13 amino acids. About this clonotype itself: The junction shows a germline mismatch at one end, possibly a read error.

TCRbeta libraries were built with three rounds of nested PCR, modified from ARM-PCR. TCRdb ran MiXCR on the multiplex PCR reads and lists one entry per CDR3 protein. The table includes approximately 100,000 distinct CDR3 sequences, about 75% detected once. The template was RNA from unsorted bulk tissue. Sequenced sample: lung tumor tissue. This clonotype originated in an older woman with non-small cell lung cancer. The chain combines TRBV11-2 with TRBJ2-1; no clear D. The CDR3 sequence is CASSFSMNNEQFF. DNA of the CDR3: TGTGCCAGCAGCTTTTCCATGAACAATGAGCAATTCTTC.